The 13 T cell receptor beta chains listed next were all sequenced from one sample in a study of shared clonotypes between healthy human individuals (dated by TCRdb to 2020 to 2021). The library was built by means of the immunoSEQ multiplex PCR assay. Imported from immuneACCESS, the table was reduced by TCRdb to in-frame sequences with V and J called. These copies leave out some clones; in studies compared against another copy, an unresolved V gene accounts for under half, and the cause of the remainder is not known. For this sample the table gives 2 million to 2.5 million clones, of which roughly 93% were detected only once. Roughly 0.36% of the sample goes to the ten largest clones. Sequencing used naive CD4+ T cells from PBMCs. Taken with the paper, the label for cell subset or site translates to: CD45RA+ positively selected. These receptors came from a man between 18 and 29 years old in good health. Some clones in this sample may be carry-over from other donors' samples.

Details on this clone: Germline and junction disagree at one end, which may indicate a read error. V usage is TRBV4-3 and J usage is TRBJ1-5; no firm D call. Germline loops: CDR1 LGHNA, CDR2 YSLEER. The CDR3 spans 13 residues. The CDR3 DNA is TGCGCCGGCAGCCGGGCCCTCGGACAGCCCCAGCATTTT. Translating it yields CAGSRALGQPQHF.

This clone has a handful of counts. Different DNA sequences within this sample yield the same CDR3. The chain recombines TRBV6-5 with TRBJ1-5; the D gene is possibly TRBD1 (5 bases). Germline-derived CDR1 and CDR2 are MNHEY and SVGAGI. The V and J ends lost 2 bases and 5 bases respectively, with 7 bases between them. This CDR3 has 13 amino acids. The CDR3 region is CASSYQGDQPQHF. The DNA for the CDR3 is TGTGCCAGCAGTTACCAGGGAGATCAGCCCCAGCATTTT.

The chain joins TRBV7-9 to TRBJ1-3; no reliable D call. The length of the CDR3 is 16 residues. Germline assignment: CDR1 SEHNR and CDR2 FQNEAQ (reference sequence). Trimming shortened V by 0 bases and J by 0 bases, and 9 bases separated the two germline ends. The CDR3, as DNA: TGTGCCAGCAGCTTAGCGTTAGGTAACTCTGGAAACACCATATATTTT. Encoded protein: CASSLALGNSGNTIYF.

The chain is built from TRBV6-5 and TRBJ2-2; TRBD2 might be the D (5 bases). In germline, CDR1 is MNHEY, CDR2 SVGAGI. The V and J ends lost 0 bases and 4 bases respectively, with 9 bases between them. This CDR3 region has 15 residues. CDR3 region: CASSYSGDITGELFF. CDR3 DNA sequence: TGTGCCAGCAGTTACTCCGGGGATATCACCGGGGAGCTGTTTTTT.

CDR3 loop: CASSPSGRASVTYEQYF. DNA for the CDR3: TGTGCCAGCAGTCCGAGCGGGAGGGCCTCAGTTACCTACGAGCAGTACTTC. V gene TRBV2 combines with J gene TRBJ2-7; 10 bases line up with TRBD2. Germline-derived CDR1 and CDR2 are SNHLY and FYNNEI. Trimming took 5 bases from V and 2 from J; bases not matched to a gene: 12. The CDR3 length is 17 residues.

This clone was seen only once. This sequence joins TRBV28 and TRBJ1-1; a possible D gene is TRBD1 (6 bases). CDR3 size: 17 residues. Trimming shortened V by 7 bases and J by 4 bases, and 25 bases separated the two germline ends. Germline loops: CDR1 MDHEN, CDR2 SYDVKM. Here the CDR3 DNA reads TGTGCCAGCACCTTATCCCCCCCAGGGACACAAATCACTGAAGCTTTCTTT. Protein product: CASTLSPPGTQITEAFF.

This chain joins TRBV5-6 and TRBJ2-5; D remains unclear. Between the trimmed V and J ends, which lost 7 bases and 2 bases, there was a span of 15 bases. The length of the CDR3 is 14 residues. In germline, CDR1 is SGHDT, CDR2 YYEEEE. CDR3 sequence: CASRRRNLQETQYF. As DNA, the CDR3 is TGTGCCAGCCGGCGGCGGAACCTTCAAGAGACCCAGTACTTC. The full variable domain, completed using reference TRBV5-6 and TRBJ2-5, is DAGVTQSPTHLIKTRGQQVTLRCSPKSGHDTVSWYQQALGQGPQFIFQYYEEEERQRGNFPDRFSGHQFPNYSSELNVNALLLGDSALYLCASRRRNLQETQYFGPGTRLLVL.

V and J are TRBV4-1 and TRBJ2-5, with D perhaps TRBD1 or TRBD2 (5 bases each). The DNA end favors TRBJ2-7, so the J call may be wrong. There are 16 residues in the CDR3. CDR1 and CDR2 from the germline V gene are MGHRA and YSYEKL. The CDR3 DNA follows: TGCGCCAGCAGCCAAGATGGGGACCCTTACTCCTACGAGCAGTACTTC. Residues: CASSQDGDPYSYEQYF.

The V gene is TRBV7-2, the J gene TRBJ1-2; D unresolved. V was shortened by 1 base and J by 4 bases, with 7 bases between the two germline ends. Germline V CDR1 and CDR2: SGHTA, FQGNSA. There are 13 residues in the CDR3. CDR3 residues: CASSLESGYGYTF. DNA for the CDR3: TGTGCCAGCAGCTTAGAATCCGGCTATGGCTACACCTTC.

The chain recombines TRBV5-4 with TRBJ2-1, with 8 bases matching TRBD2. The junction had 4 bases not matched to a gene; V was cut back by 4 bases and J by 7 bases. Germline V gives CDR1 SGHNT, CDR2 YYREEE (reference sequence). This CDR3 spans 13 amino acids. CDR3 protein: CASSGTRSNEQFF. The CDR3 nucleotides are TGTGCCAGCAGCGGGACTAGGTCAAATGAGCAGTTCTTC.

CDR3 DNA sequence: TGTGCCAGCAGCCAACCGGGACTCGAGCAGTTCTTC. It codes for CASSQPGLEQFF. J is TRBJ2-1 and V is TRBV7-9; D might be TRBD2 (6 bases). V gave up 5 bases and J gave up 10 bases, with 12 bases separating them. The germline CDR1 and CDR2 sequences are SEHNR and FQNEAQ (reference sequence). The CDR3 has 12 residues.

The gene calls are TRBV6-4 and TRBJ2-7; no reliable D call. Germline CDR1 MRHNA, CDR2 SNTAGT. V lost 8 bases to trimming and J lost 3 bases, with 11 bases between them. This CDR3 has 12 amino acids. CDR3 sequence: CASQPTNYEQYF. CDR3 nucleotides: TGTGCCAGCCAACCGACAAACTACGAGCAGTACTTC.

The J gene is TRBJ2-5, the V gene TRBV27; D perhaps matches TRBD1 (6 bases). The CDR3 is 14 amino acids. Germline V gene data show CDR1 as MNHEY and CDR2 as SMNVEV (reference sequence). Trimming cost V 5 bases and J 5 bases, with 15 bases left between them. In nucleotides, the CDR3 is TGTGCCAGCAGTAACCAGGGGATGGAGGAGACCCAGTACTTC. Translation: CASSNQGMEETQYF.